Sequencing of this TCR beta chain was carried out in a study of shared clonotypes between healthy human individuals. Study-level points and caveats: Large depth notwithstanding, sorted-subset sequencing proved incomplete by rarefaction.

For this clone: Its antigen remains unidentified.

The authors divided CD4+ cells into CD45RA+ naive and CD45RA-negative memory subsets. The V gene end was trimmed by 5 bases and the J gene end by 4 bases; junction bases not matched to a gene: 8. This CDR3 region has 15 residues. Germline-derived CDR1 and CDR2 are SEHNR and FQNEAQ (reference sequence). As originally analysed: As immunoSEQ supplied junction-only sequences (without quality scores), filtering differed. The repertoire was sequenced with immunoSEQ multiplex PCR; TCRdb's copy has only in-frame clones and lacks some. The DNA gave D and trimming, while V, J and clone size come from that table. In the table there are more than 1,200,000 clones, just under 99% of which are singletons.

This sequence was found in a man aged 25 to 40 in good health. Sequencing was carried out using naive CD4+ T cells sorted from blood. Subset defined: CD45RA+ positively selected. V is TRBV7-9 and J is TRBJ2-1; 7 bases map to TRBD2. CDR3 in amino acids: CASSPSGELYNEQFF. The CDR3 region has the DNA TGTGCCAGCAGCCCCAGCGGGGAGCTTTACAATGAGCAGTTCTTC.